The 8 T cell receptor beta chains below were found in one sample sequenced in a study of blood T cells in healthy people across ages (dated by TCRdb to between 2015 and 2017). Library preparation was by 5' RACE. The instrument given in TCRdb is Illumina HiSeq 2500. A second 7 to 11 cycle PCR used a sample-barcoded 5' primer and a J-beta primer mix. Clones were called with MiXCR by TCRdb after fastp trimmed the public reads at Q25, and only in-frame beta chains were retained. For every CDR3 protein sequence, its rows merge into one entry that carries the most common genes and DNA. The sample includes about 1.5 million distinct CDR3 sequences, with about 42% observed a single time. In total, the top ten clones hold over 3.5% of the sample. Material: blood. These receptors were taken from a woman aged 18-29 years in good health.

The V and J genes are TRBV7-3 and TRBJ1-1, with D unclear. Trimming shortened V by 6 bases and J by 1 base, and 9 bases separated the two germline ends. This CDR3 contains 13 residues. Looked up from germline, CDR1 is SGHTA and CDR2 is FQGTGA. CDR3 sequence (DNA): TGTGCCAGCAGGGAACAGCAGAACACTGAAGCTTTCTTT. Residues: CASREQQNTEAFF.

In its sample, this clonotype was seen many times. V usage is TRBV4-1 and J usage is TRBJ2-7; D is possibly TRBD2 (6 bases). Germline CDR1 reads MGHRA; CDR2 reads YSYEKL. CDR3 length: 14 amino acids. The V gene lost 1 base and the J gene lost 1 base, with 8 bases spanning the gap. CDR3 sequence reads: CASSQGRGSYEQYF. The CDR3 nucleotides read TGCGCCAGCAGCCAAGGGCGGGGTTCCTACGAGCAGTACTTC.

A few counts support this clonotype. V and J are TRBV27 and TRBJ2-7, with TRBD2 identical over 12 bases. The CDR3 length is 15 residues. The V gene end was trimmed by 5 bases and the J gene end by 2 bases; junction bases not matched to a gene: 4. CDR1 MNHEY and CDR2 SMNVEV come from the germline V gene (reference sequence). Here the CDR3 DNA reads TGTGCCAGCAGTAATCTAGCGGGAGGGGCCTACGAGCAGTACTTC. It codes for CASSNLAGGAYEQYF.

The rearrangement joins TRBV20-1 to TRBJ1-2, with D hard to call. This CDR3 spans 11 amino acids. V lost 6 bases, J lost 8 bases, and 13 bases lay in between. Per germline, CDR1 DFQATT and CDR2 SNEGSKA (reference sequence). The CDR3 DNA reads as TGCAGTGCAGGGCCCCCGGAGGGCTACACCTTC. Amino acids: CSAGPPEGYTF.

Comments on this clonotype: This may stem from a read error, because a much larger clone lies one nucleotide away. The gene calls are TRBV6-6 and TRBJ1-2; 7 bases map to TRBD1. The CDR3 runs to 16 residues. The germline V gene encodes CDR1 MNHNY and CDR2 SVGAGI (reference sequence). The junction had 11 bases not matched to a gene; V was cut back by 3 bases and J by 4 bases. CDR3 in amino acids: CASSYVGGMNFYGYTF. CDR3 coding DNA: TGTGCCAGCAGTTATGTAGGGGGCATGAATTTCTATGGCTACACCTTC.

V usage is TRBV20-1 and J usage is TRBJ1-3; D not certain. This CDR3 contains 15 residues. V gave up 3 bases and J gave up 3 bases, with 15 bases separating them. Germline lookup yields CDR1 DFQATT and CDR2 SNEGSKA (reference sequence). The DNA for the CDR3 is TGCAGTGCTAGGCTCCCCGGTCAGAGTGGAAACACCATATATTTT. Encoded protein: CSARLPGQSGNTIYF.

In its sample, this clonotype was seen a few times. The rearrangement joins TRBV9 to TRBJ2-3, with D possibly TRBD2 on 6 matching bases. The CDR3 sequence is 15 residues long. Trimming pared 3 bases from V and 4 bases from J, leaving 15 bases between. Germline V lookup: CDR1 SGDLS, CDR2 YYNGEE. CDR3 in amino acids: CASSANPWEADTQYF. The CDR3 DNA follows: TGTGCCAGCAGCGCCAATCCTTGGGAGGCAGATACGCAGTATTTT.

This clonotype was seen just once. The J gene is TRBJ2-5, the V gene TRBV4-3, with no clear D. Germline V lookup: CDR1 LGHNA, CDR2 YSLEER. V was clipped by 6 bases and J by 4 bases, with 12 bases between them. CDR3 size: 13 residues. The CDR3 DNA is TGCGCCAGCAGTCCGAAATTCGGAGAGACCCAGTACTTC. This codes for CASSPKFGETQYF.